These 29 T cell receptor beta chains were sequenced from one sample in a study of CDR3 diversity in severe acne. TCRdb analysed the PCR reads with MiXCR anew, one entry per CDR3 protein. The sample yields about 76,000 distinct CDR3 sequences, under 65% seen once. The sequenced material came from blood. These receptor sequences come from a male donor in good health, without acne.

To note about this clonotype: This likely comes from a read error, as the CDR3 has no conserved phenylalanine or tryptophan at its end. No DNA is shown, since the ends of the CDR3 on it are uncertain; the CDR3 is the one TCRdb lists. The rearrangement uses TRBV7-9 and TRBJ1-2; the table gives TRBD1 as D, unverified against the DNA. Germline lookup yields CDR1 SEHNR and CDR2 FQNEAQ (reference sequence). Termini included, the CDR3 measures 14 amino acids. CDR3: CASSSMPGQAMILY.

This clonotype was seen ten or more times. One end of the junction fails to match germline, which may point to a read error. The V and J genes are TRBV7-2 and TRBJ2-2; TRBD1 might be the D (5 bases). CDR1 and CDR2 (germline): SGHTA, FQGNSA. The CDR3 has 14 amino acids. CDR3 sequence (DNA): TGTGCCAGCAGCATTCGACAGAACCCCGGGGAGCTGTTTTTT. Residues: CASSIRQNPGELFF.

This rearrangement joins TRBV6-1 to TRBJ2-7; 13 bases are a match to TRBD2. This CDR3 comprises 15 residues. With 6 bases clipped from V and 4 bases from J, the junction kept 6 bases outside the gene matches. Germline loops: CDR1 MNHNS, CDR2 SASEGT. CDR3 nucleotides: TGTGCCAGCAGCGAACTAGCGGGAGGGGCGTACGAGCAGTACTTC. As protein: CASSELAGGAYEQYF.

This clonotype was observed at least ten times. V usage is TRBV12-3 or TRBV12-4 and J usage is TRBJ1-2, with a tentative D call TRBD1 (5 bases). The CDR3 totals 15 residues. The V end lost 0 bases, the J end lost 4 bases, and 12 bases lay between the germline ends. CDR3 in DNA: TGTGCCAGCAGTTTAGCGCCGGGGACCGCCTATGGCTACACCTTC. Its translation: CASSLAPGTAYGYTF.

The chain has TRBV28 and TRBJ2-7; D is uncertain. V shed 6 bases and J shed 9 bases, with 18 bases lying between them. The V gene's germline CDR1 is MDHEN and CDR2 SYDVKM. The CDR3 extends over 13 amino acids. CDR3 protein: CASSLSRPGGQYF. In DNA form, the CDR3 reads TGTGCCAGCAGCCTCTCTCGCCCGGGCGGGCAGTACTTC.

The genes are TRBV11-2 and TRBJ1-1, with D perhaps TRBD1 (5 bases). Looked up from germline, CDR1 is SGHAT and CDR2 is FQNNGV. The CDR3 totals 17 residues. V was shortened by 5 bases and J by 3 bases, with 22 bases between the two germline ends. The CDR3 sequence: CASSLLVVPRGHTEAFF. The CDR3 DNA reads TGTGCCAGCAGCCTGCTAGTCGTTCCCCGGGGACACACTGAAGCTTTCTTT.

This chain uses TRBV7-3 with TRBJ2-5; 8 nucleotides agree with TRBD2. The J call may be mistaken, given a closer DNA end match to TRBJ2-1. Germline V lookup: CDR1 SGHTA, CDR2 FQGTGA. This CDR3 contains 16 residues. CDR3 in DNA: TGTGCCAGCAGCCCTCCGGGGGGGCGGGAACGCGATGAGCAGTTCTTC. Its protein is CASSPPGGRERDEQFF.

The chain uses TRBV2 and TRBJ2-7; weak D call: TRBD2 (6 bases). This CDR3 contains 13 residues. V was shortened by 6 bases and J by 5 bases, with 14 bases between the two germline ends. Germline assignment: CDR1 SNHLY and CDR2 FYNNEI. The CDR3: CASRSSGEDEQYF. The CDR3 DNA reads TGTGCCAGCAGGTCGTCGGGGGAAGACGAGCAGTACTTC. Looking up the rest from reference TRBV2 and TRBJ2-7 gives the full variable domain: EPEVTQTPSHQVTQMGQEVILRCVPISNHLYFYWYRQILGQKVEFLVSFYNNEISEKSEIFDDQFSVERPDGSNFTLKIRSTKLEDSAMYFCASRSSGEDEQYFGPGTRLTVT.

This clonotype was counted at least ten times. The rearrangement uses TRBV2 and TRBJ1-5; 7 bases map to TRBD1. V shed 6 bases and J 5 bases; nucleotides not matched to a gene: 10. From germline, CDR1 is SNHLY and CDR2 FYNNEI. This CDR3 has 15 residues. The CDR3 nucleotides read TGTGCCAGCAGAGGGGACAGAACTCTCTATCAGCCCCAGCATTTT. This sequence encodes CASRGDRTLYQPQHF.

This clonotype occurred a few times. This chain links TRBV2 with TRBJ1-6, with TRBD1 identical over 7 bases. V was clipped by 8 bases and J by 7 bases; unmatched bases: 5. The CDR3 loop spans 13 amino acids. Per the germline V gene, CDR1 is SNHLY and CDR2 is FYNNEI. The CDR3 region has the DNA TGTGCCAGCCGGACGACAGGGAATTCACCCCTCCACTTT. This translates into CASRTTGNSPLHF.

The sample holds many counts of this clonotype. The chain couples TRBV9 to TRBJ1-2; 7 bases are shared with TRBD1. After removal of 3 bases from V and 1 base from J, the junction contained 21 bases not matched to a gene. The CDR3 length is 20 residues. CDR1 and CDR2 (germline): SGDLS, YYNGEE. CDR3: CASSGPKVQDRVQFNYGYTF. CDR3 nucleotide sequence: TGTGCCAGCAGCGGGCCAAAGGTGCAAGACAGGGTCCAATTTAACTATGGCTACACCTTC. Based on the CDR3 plus reference TRBV9 and TRBJ1-2, the full variable domain is DSGVTQTPKHLITATGQRVTLRCSPRSGDLSVYWYQQSLDQGLQFLIQYYNGEERAKGNILERFSAQQFPDLHSELNLSSLELGDSALYFCASSGPKVQDRVQFNYGYTFGSGTRLTVV.

The V gene is TRBV2, the J gene TRBJ2-7; D is tentatively TRBD1 or TRBD2 (5 bases each). In germline, CDR1 is SNHLY, CDR2 FYNNEI. Trimming pared 3 bases from V and 4 bases from J, leaving 13 bases between. There are 14 residues in the CDR3. The CDR3 DNA reads TGTGCCAGCAGTGAGCCGAGGGGAAGTTACGAGCAGTACTTC. Translated, it gives CASSEPRGSYEQYF.

This clonotype has a count of ten or more. This chain links TRBV4-1 with TRBJ2-1; 8 nucleotides line up with TRBD2. The junction had 11 bases not matched to a gene; V was cut back by 0 bases and J by 10 bases. There are 16 residues in the CDR3. CDR1 and CDR2 (germline): MGHRA, YSYEKL. CDR3 loop: CASSQDGVSGEEEQFF. CDR3 nucleotides: TGCGCCAGCAGCCAAGATGGGGTTAGCGGGGAGGAGGAGCAGTTCTTC.

The chain combines TRBV5-1 with TRBJ2-5; 7 bases fit TRBD1. After removal of 4 bases from V and 2 bases from J, the junction contained 11 bases not matched to a gene. Germline V CDR1 and CDR2: SGHRS, YFSETQ. The CDR3 runs to 16 residues. CDR3 in amino acids: CASSEPTGFRQETQYF. Written as DNA, the CDR3 is TGCGCCAGCAGCGAACCGACAGGGTTCAGGCAAGAGACCCAGTACTTC.

With regard to this clonotype: One end of the junction varies from germline; a read error may be responsible. The chain recombines TRBV7-9 with TRBJ2-7, with D possibly TRBD2 on 7 matching bases. Germline-derived CDR1 and CDR2 are SEHNR and FQNEAQ (reference sequence). The CDR3 has 15 residues. CDR3 amino acids: CAGSVGGGEAPEQYF. CDR3 coding DNA: TGTGCCGGCAGCGTAGGGGGGGGTGAGGCGCCCGAGCAGTACTTC.

This clonotype was seen more than once but under ten times. This rearrangement joins TRBV7-9 to TRBJ2-7; 7 nucleotides match TRBD2. The CDR3 is 15 amino acids. Per germline, CDR1 SEHNR and CDR2 FQNEAQ (reference sequence). The trim removed 3 bases at V and 0 bases at J, leaving 5 bases unmatched. CDR3 sequence: CASSFSGLCSYEQYF. The DNA of the CDR3 is TGTGCCAGCAGCTTTTCGGGACTATGCTCCTACGAGCAGTACTTC.

This clonotype was counted between two and nine times. The V call is TRBV4-1, the J call TRBJ1-4; D gene ambiguous. The V end was cut by 0 bases, the J end by 8 bases, with 4 bases between. The CDR3 has 12 residues. Germline CDR1 reads MGHRA; CDR2 reads YSYEKL. The CDR3 sequence: CASSQDTEKLFF. CDR3 nucleotide sequence: TGCGCCAGCAGCCAAGATACCGAAAAACTGTTTTTT.

This clonotype occurred many times. V gene TRBV2 combines with J gene TRBJ1-5; the match to TRBD1 covers 8 bases. This CDR3 is built from 16 residues. V was pared by 5 bases and J by 3 bases, with 9 bases of the junction left unmatched. CDR1 SNHLY and CDR2 FYNNEI come from the germline V gene. The CDR3 sequence is CASSRTRDRSNQPQHF. DNA of the CDR3: TGTGCCAGCAGTCGGACCCGGGACAGGTCCAATCAGCCCCAGCATTTT.

This clonotype appeared many times. The CDR3 coding sequence is TGCGGAGTTCAGGGGGCAGATCGCGACACTGAAGCTTTCTTT. Protein: CGVQGADRDTEAFF. The chain has TRBV29-1 and TRBJ1-1; 8 bases map to TRBD1. Germline CDR1 and CDR2: SQVTM and ANQGSEA. The CDR3 runs to 14 residues. The variable domain in full, completed from reference TRBV29-1 and TRBJ1-1, reads SAVISQKPSRDICQRGTSLTIQCQVDSQVTMMFWYRQQPGQSLTLIATANQGSEATYESGFVIDKFPISRPNLTFSTLTVSNMSPEDSSIYLCGVQGADRDTEAFFGQGTRLTVV.

This clonotype was seen ten or more times. The chain has TRBV7-9 and TRBJ1-1; D may be TRBD1 (5 bases). The CDR3 runs 16 residues. Germline CDR1 reads SEHNR; CDR2 reads FQNEAQ (reference sequence). Deletions cut 9 bases from V and 0 bases from J, with 20 bases between. CDR3 sequence: CASAFRVGVMNTEAFF. DNA for the CDR3: TGTGCCAGTGCCTTCAGGGTAGGGGTAATGAACACTGAAGCTTTCTTT.

This clonotype was seen more than once but under ten times. The CDR3 nucleotides read TGTGCCAGTAGTACCGGGACAGGCGGCACCTTC. It specifies CASSTGTGGTF. V gene TRBV19 combines with J gene TRBJ1-2; 8 bases are shared with TRBD1. The CDR3 is made up of 11 amino acids. V lost 4 bases, J lost 13 bases, and 5 bases stayed unmatched. Looked up from germline, CDR1 is LNHDA and CDR2 is SQIVND (reference sequence).

This clonotype was counted many times. No DNA is shown, since the ends of the CDR3 on it are uncertain; the CDR3 is the one TCRdb lists. This chain links TRBV5-1 with TRBJ2-5; TRBD1 reflects the table's D call only, with no check against the DNA. CDR1 and CDR2 from the germline V gene are SGHRS and YFSETQ. The CDR3 is 23 amino acids long, termini counted. The CDR3 reads CASSLEQGARSEKLFFGSGTQYF.

Details on this clonotype: The junction departs from germline at one end; a sequencing error may be responsible. The rearrangement uses TRBV7-9 and TRBJ2-7; D is ambiguous. The CDR3 loop spans 13 amino acids. Germline CDR1 and CDR2: SEHNR and FQNEAQ (reference sequence). The CDR3 region is CASSPIDPDVWHF. CDR3 bases: TGTGCCAGCAGCCCTATTGACCCGGACGTATGGCACTTC.

A few counts support this clonotype. The rearrangement uses TRBV30 and TRBJ1-1; perhaps TRBD1 as D (6 bases). Germline CDR1 GTSNPN, CDR2 SVGIG (reference sequence). V shed 8 bases and J shed 4 bases, with 17 bases lying between them. The CDR3 runs to 13 residues. CDR3 in DNA: TGTGCCAACAGCCGGGGGGCTCGCACTGAAGCTTTCTTT. Translating gives CANSRGARTEAFF.

CDR3 DNA sequence: TGTGCCAGCAGCGTGGTACTAGCGGGGGTACTCTACGAGCAGTACTTC. Its protein is CASSVVLAGVLYEQYF. The chain uses TRBV11-3 and TRBJ2-7; 11 positions match TRBD2. Trimming at V came to 5 bases and at J to 3 bases, leaving 9 bases not matched to a gene. This CDR3 has 16 residues. Germline-derived CDR1 and CDR2 are SGHNT and YENEEA.

V and J are TRBV5-1 and TRBJ1-1; a possible D gene is TRBD1 (6 bases). The ends were cut back, 2 bases at V and 3 bases at J, with 8 bases in the middle. The germline gives CDR1 SGHRS, CDR2 YFSETQ. The CDR3 has 13 amino acids. The CDR3 loop is CASSFSGDTEAFF. The CDR3 region has the DNA TGCGCCAGCAGCTTTTCAGGGGACACTGAAGCTTTCTTT. Full variable domain (rest looked up from reference TRBV5-1 and TRBJ1-1): KAGVTQTPRYLIKTRGQQVTLSCSPISGHRSVSWYQQTPGQGLQFLFEYFSETQRNKGNFPGRFSGRQFSNSRSEMNVSTLELGDSALYLCASSFSGDTEAFFGQGTRLTVV.

The chain uses TRBV7-3 and TRBJ2-1; D tentatively reads TRBD1 or TRBD2 (7 bases each). The CDR3 length is 16 residues. CDR1 is SGHTA, CDR2 FQGTGA, per germline. V gave up 2 bases and J gave up 8 bases, with 19 bases separating them. CDR3 region: CASSLWAGGGVDEQFF. Written as DNA, the CDR3 is TGTGCCAGCAGCTTATGGGCAGGGGGGGGAGTGGATGAGCAGTTCTTC.

This chain connects TRBV6-1 to TRBJ1-2; possibly TRBD1 for D (5 bases). The CDR3 runs 23 residues. The germline V gene encodes CDR1 MNHNS and CDR2 SASEGT. The V end lost 3 bases, the J end lost 0 bases, and 35 bases lay between the germline ends. CDR3 in DNA: TGTGCCAGCAGTGATTGGGAAGAGGATTGGGGGACGCGTCTTCAGCTAGCTAACTATGGCTACACCTTC. Amino acid sequence: CASSDWEEDWGTRLQLANYGYTF.

V usage is TRBV20-1 and J usage is TRBJ1-2; 9 nucleotides match TRBD1. The CDR3 spans 13 residues. Germline CDR1 DFQATT, CDR2 SNEGSKA (reference sequence). CDR3 nucleotide sequence: TGCAGCCAAATCGGGACAGGGCCCTATGGCTACACCTTC. It translates to CSQIGTGPYGYTF.